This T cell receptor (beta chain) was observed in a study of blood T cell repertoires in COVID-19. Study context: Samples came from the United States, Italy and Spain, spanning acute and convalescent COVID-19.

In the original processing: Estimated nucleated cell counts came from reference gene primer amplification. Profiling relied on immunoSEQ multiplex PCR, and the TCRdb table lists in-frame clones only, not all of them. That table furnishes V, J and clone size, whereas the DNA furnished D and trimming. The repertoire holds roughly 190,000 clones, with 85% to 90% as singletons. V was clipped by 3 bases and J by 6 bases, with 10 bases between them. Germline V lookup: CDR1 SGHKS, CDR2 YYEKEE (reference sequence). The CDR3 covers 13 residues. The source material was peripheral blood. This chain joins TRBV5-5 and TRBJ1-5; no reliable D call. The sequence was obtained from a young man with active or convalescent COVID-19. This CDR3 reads CASSSGHRQPQHF. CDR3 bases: TGTGCCAGCAGCTCGGGTCACCGTCAGCCCCAGCATTTT.